This note documents a single T cell receptor (beta chain) sequence. Antigen specificity is unknown. A multiplex PCR was run with 60 Vbeta primers and 13 Jbeta primers. Profiling relied on immunoSEQ multiplex PCR, and the TCRdb table lists in-frame clones only, not all of them. The sample has some 180,000 clones; around 76% are singletons. The sample originates from a study of cytomegalovirus exposure and HLA in healthy donors. As for the study in general: The Caucasian-associated ancestry cluster contained roughly four fifths of the approximately 390 genotyped donors. Whole-study findings and limits: An analysis that came later showed most CMV-associated TCR beta chains appearing HLA-restricted. Productive status was seen about 90% or about 30% of the time for most TCR beta V segments in an earlier analysis.

Germline values: CDR1 MNHNS, CDR2 SASEGT. The CDR3 has 13 amino acids. V was clipped by 5 bases and J by 4 bases, with 11 bases between them. The V and J genes are TRBV6-1 and TRBJ2-5, with D tentatively TRBD2 (6 bases). Specimen: PBMCs. The sequence was obtained from a man aged 25-45 years in good health and CMV-seronegative. CDR3 sequence reads: CASSLLARETQYF. The CDR3 DNA follows: TGTGCCAGCAGTCTTCTAGCGAGAGAGACCCAGTACTTC.